The next 18 T cell receptor beta chains were all read from a single sample in a study of response to subunit inactivated influenza vaccine. TCRdb recomputed calls from the RT-PCR reads with MiXCR, one row per CDR3 protein. This sample yields roughly 500,000 distinct CDR3 sequences, of which about 25% are seen a single time; approximately 2% belongs to the top ten. The material was CD4+ T cells sorted from PBMCs, obtained about 5 days after vaccination. These receptors were taken from a man over 45 who received an inactivated influenza vaccine.

This clonotype was observed a handful of times. This chain links TRBV7-2 with TRBJ2-7, with D unresolved. Germline CDR1 and CDR2: SGHTA and FQGNSA. V was cut by 5 bases and J by 3 bases, with 8 bases left in between. The CDR3 totals 12 residues. CDR3 protein: CASSQSVYEQYF. The CDR3 nucleotides read TGTGCCAGCAGCCAGAGCGTCTACGAGCAGTACTTC. The full variable domain, completed using reference TRBV7-2 and TRBJ2-7, is GAGVSQSPSNKVTEKGKDVELRCDPISGHTALYWYRQSLGQGLEFLIYFQGNSAPDKSGLPSDRFSAERTGGSVSTLTIQRTQQEDSAVYLCASSQSVYEQYFGPGTRLTVT.

This clonotype was counted a few times. J is TRBJ2-6 and V is TRBV10-3; 7 nucleotides align to TRBD1. Trimming cost V 5 bases and J 2 bases; bases outside gene matches: 12. CDR3 size: 18 residues. Germline loops: CDR1 ENHRY, CDR2 SYGVKD. The CDR3 here is CAISPLGTALAGANVLTF. CDR3 nucleotides: TGTGCCATCAGTCCCCTAGGGACAGCCCTAGCTGGGGCCAACGTCCTGACTTTC.

The chain carries TRBV24-1 and TRBJ2-1, with 7 bases aligning to TRBD2. Germline lookup yields CDR1 KGHDR and CDR2 SFDVKD. J gave up 0 bases and V 6 bases, and 10 bases lay outside the gene matches. This CDR3 is 17 amino acids long. CDR3: CATSPLAGGSSYNEQFF. CDR3 nucleotide sequence: TGTGCCACCAGTCCCTTAGCCGGGGGGAGCTCCTACAATGAGCAGTTCTTC.

J is TRBJ1-5 and V is TRBV5-1; D gene uncertain. The CDR3 sequence is 15 residues long. Germline loops: CDR1 SGHRS, CDR2 YFSETQ. V was shortened by 0 bases and J by 3 bases, with 10 bases between the two germline ends. CDR3 residues: CASSLDGSPNQPQHF. CDR3 DNA: TGCGCCAGCAGCTTGGACGGCAGCCCCAATCAGCCCCAGCATTTT.

The chain recombines TRBV7-2 with TRBJ2-3; TRBD2 agrees at 8 bases. The V gene's germline CDR1 is SGHTA and CDR2 FQGNSA. The ends lost 1 base at V and 4 bases at J; junction bases unmatched: 10. The CDR3 is 17 amino acids. The CDR3 loop is CASSLGGSGIRADTQYF. The CDR3, as DNA: TGTGCCAGCAGCTTAGGGGGTAGCGGGATTAGGGCAGATACGCAGTATTTT.

The rearrangement uses TRBV20-1 and TRBJ2-1; 10 nucleotides line up with TRBD2. The CDR3 has 15 amino acids. Looked up from germline, CDR1 is DFQATT and CDR2 is SNEGSKA (reference sequence). V was pared by 6 bases and J by 8 bases, with 13 bases of the junction left unmatched. CDR3 amino acids: CSALFLAGVLYEQFF. The CDR3 bases are TGCAGTGCACTCTTTCTAGCGGGAGTCTTGTATGAGCAGTTCTTC.

This clonotype was seen a few times. The CDR3 bases are TGTGCCAGCACCCCCGGACAGCCCCAAGAGACCCAGTACTTC. This gives the protein CASTPGQPQETQYF. The chain uses TRBV12-3 or TRBV12-4 and TRBJ2-5, with D possibly TRBD1 on 6 matching bases. Trimming removed 7 bases from V and 1 base from J, with 13 bases in between. This CDR3 is built from 14 residues.

This clonotype was seen a few times. The V call is TRBV28, the J call TRBJ2-3, with D tentatively TRBD1 (6 bases). From germline, CDR1 is MDHEN and CDR2 SYDVKM. The CDR3 covers 15 residues. V gave up 3 bases and J gave up 1 base, with 11 bases separating them. The CDR3: CASSLGAGRTDTQYF. In nucleotides, the CDR3 is TGTGCCAGCAGTTTGGGGGCAGGGCGCACAGATACGCAGTATTTT.

V is TRBV7-2 and J is TRBJ2-7; 9 bases agree with TRBD2. Germline V lookup: CDR1 SGHTA, CDR2 FQGNSA. This CDR3 has 15 residues. J lost 1 base, V lost 3 bases, and 4 bases had no gene match. In nucleotides, the CDR3 is TGTGCCAGCAGCTTCGGGCTAGCGGGATCCTACGAGCAGTACTTC. Translated: CASSFGLAGSYEQYF.

The chain is built from TRBV12-3 or TRBV12-4 and TRBJ1-3; 7 positions match TRBD1. This CDR3 has 15 amino acids. With 6 bases clipped from V and 10 bases from J, the junction kept 15 bases outside the gene matches. The CDR3 DNA reads as TGTGCCAGCAGCTCTTACCAGGGGGGCCAGGGGACCATATATTTT. Its translation is CASSSYQGGQGTIYF.

The chain carries TRBV19 and TRBJ1-4, with unresolved D. Looked up from germline, CDR1 is LNHDA and CDR2 is SQIVND (reference sequence). This CDR3 contains 14 residues. Between the trimmed V and J ends, which lost 10 bases and 5 bases, there was a span of 17 bases. The CDR3 DNA reads as TGTGCCACCACGGGATTTGGAGCCAATGAAAAACTGTTTTTT. Amino acid sequence: CATTGFGANEKLFF. Full variable domain (outside the CDR3, taken from reference TRBV19 and TRBJ1-4): DGGITQSPKYLFRKEGQNVTLSCEQNLNHDAMYWYRQDPGQGLRLIYYSQIVNDFQKGDIAEGYSVSREKKESFPLTVTSAQKNPTAFYLCATTGFGANEKLFFGSGTQLSVL.

With regard to this clonotype: A read error is possible here, since a much larger clone lies one base away. The V call is TRBV5-1, the J call TRBJ2-7; 7 bases match TRBD1. This CDR3 spans 13 amino acids. The germline CDR1 and CDR2 sequences are SGHRS and YFSETQ. V shed 3 bases, J shed 3 bases, and the junction held 3 bases outside the gene matches. The CDR3 reads CASSSGQLYEQYF. CDR3 sequence (DNA): TGCGCCAGCAGCTCGGGACAGCTCTACGAGCAGTACTTC.

The chain joins TRBV5-1 to TRBJ2-2; TRBD2 is a possible D gene (6 bases). The V gene lost 2 bases and the J gene lost 6 bases, with 14 bases spanning the gap. The CDR3 totals 15 residues. Germline CDR1 and CDR2: SGHRS and YFSETQ. The CDR3 DNA is TGCGCCAGCAGCTTATCTGTCGGGGGTTCCGGGGAGCTGTTTTTT. This translates into CASSLSVGGSGELFF.

This chain joins TRBV24-1 and TRBJ1-5; D call uncertain. The ends were cut back, 5 bases at V and 1 base at J, with 8 bases in the middle. The CDR3 is made up of 14 amino acids. The germline V gene encodes CDR1 KGHDR and CDR2 SFDVKD. Here the CDR3 DNA reads TGTGCCACCAGTGGCCCCGGCAGCAATCAGCCCCAGCATTTT. This encodes CATSGPGSNQPQHF.

This rearrangement joins TRBV15 to TRBJ2-3, with D possibly called TRBD1 or TRBD2 (5 bases each). V was pared by 1 base and J by 4 bases, with 15 bases between. The germline V gene encodes CDR1 LNHNV and CDR2 YYDKDF (reference sequence). CDR3 length: 16 residues. The CDR3 nucleotides read TGTGCCACCAGCAGAGGGGACGCCGGCGATTCAGATACGCAGTATTTT. It codes for CATSRGDAGDSDTQYF.

This clonotype occurred once. The V call is TRBV2, the J call TRBJ1-5; possibly TRBD1 for D (5 bases). The CDR3 contains 15 residues. Trimming removed 5 bases from V and 2 bases from J, with 13 bases in between. In germline, CDR1 is SNHLY, CDR2 FYNNEI. The CDR3 is CASSWDSTGNQPQHF. The CDR3 DNA reads TGTGCCAGCAGTTGGGACTCAACGGGCAATCAGCCCCAGCATTTT.

The chain links TRBV4-3 to TRBJ2-5, with D tentatively TRBD1 or TRBD2 (5 bases each). The V gene lost 0 bases and the J gene lost 4 bases, with 12 bases spanning the gap. CDR3 length: 15 residues. Germline CDR1 LGHNA, CDR2 YSLEER. In nucleotides, the CDR3 is TGCGCCAGCAGCCAAGATTGGGCAGGGAGAGAGACCCAGTACTTC. The encoded protein is CASSQDWAGRETQYF.

The chain links TRBV20-1 to TRBJ2-5; 7 positions agree with TRBD1. Germline-derived CDR1 and CDR2 are DFQATT and SNEGSKA (reference sequence). The junction had 13 bases not matched to a gene; V was cut back by 5 bases and J by 1 base. This CDR3 is 16 amino acids long. The CDR3 DNA is TGCAGTGCTTGGCCTATGGGGCAGGGGGTCCAAGAGACCCAGTACTTC. This codes for CSAWPMGQGVQETQYF.